The entry below gives a single T cell receptor beta chain sequence along with its context. The antigen is unknown. The record originates from a study of regulatory dendritic cells for organ transplantation. Libraries were prepared by immunoSEQ multiplex PCR; TCRdb keeps only in-frame clonotypes and omits some of them. Found here are 30,000 to 45,000 clones, around nine tenths of them singletons; the top ten hold approximately 0.11%. CDR3 size: 19 residues. Germline V gene lookup returns CDR1 SGHDN and CDR2 FVKESK. Trimming cost V 4 bases and J 1 base; bases outside gene matches: 14. Findings of the study overall: Naive CD4+ and CD8+ repertoires were highly diverse; memory CD8+ was most oligoclonal.

What was sequenced was naive CD8+ T cells from blood. The subset here: CD45RA+ naive T cells. The TCR comes from a human donor in good health. This chain joins TRBV14 and TRBJ2-2, with 8 bases that match TRBD2. The CDR3 reads CASSPPRFSGKMNTGELFF. CDR3 sequence (DNA): TGTGCCAGCAGCCCCCCCCGGTTTAGCGGGAAAATGAACACCGGGGAGCTGTTTTTT.